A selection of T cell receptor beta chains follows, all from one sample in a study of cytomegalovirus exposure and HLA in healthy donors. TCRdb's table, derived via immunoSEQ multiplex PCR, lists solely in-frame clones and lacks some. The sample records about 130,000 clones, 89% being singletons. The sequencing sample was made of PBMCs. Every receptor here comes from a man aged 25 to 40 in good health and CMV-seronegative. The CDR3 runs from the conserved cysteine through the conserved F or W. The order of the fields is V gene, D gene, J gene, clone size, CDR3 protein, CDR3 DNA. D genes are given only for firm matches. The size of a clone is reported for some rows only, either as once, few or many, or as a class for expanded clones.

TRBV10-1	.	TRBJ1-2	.	CASSESRANYGYTF	TGCGCCAGCAGTGAGTCGCGGGCGAACTATGGCTACACCTTC
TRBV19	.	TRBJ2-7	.	CASSPTGALHEQYF	TGTGCCAGTAGTCCGACAGGCGCACTACACGAGCAGTACTTC
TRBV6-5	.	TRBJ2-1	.	CASSYSTTTVVNEQFF	TGTGCCAGCAGTTACTCCACCACCACCGTAGTTAATGAGCAGTTCTTC
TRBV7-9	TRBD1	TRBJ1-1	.	CASSSPGTGTYTEAFF	TGTGCCAGCAGCTCGCCCGGGACAGGAACCTACACTGAAGCTTTCTTT
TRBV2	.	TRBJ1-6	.	CASGADSFRSPLHF	TGTGCCAGCGGAGCGGACAGCTTTAGGTCACCCCTCCACTTT
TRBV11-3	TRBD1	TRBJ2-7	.	CASSSGTGFYEQYF	TGTGCCAGCAGCTCCGGGACAGGGTTCTACGAGCAGTACTTC
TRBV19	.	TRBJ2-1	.	CASSMRLVSWNEQFF	TGTGCCAGTAGTATGCGGCTAGTCAGTTGGAATGAGCAGTTCTTC
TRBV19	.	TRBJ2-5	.	CASSIGLLQETQYF	TGTGCCAGTAGTATAGGTCTGTTACAAGAGACCCAGTACTTC
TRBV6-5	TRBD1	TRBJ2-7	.	CASRKVQGAVNEQYF	TGTGCCAGCAGGAAAGTACAGGGGGCGGTCAACGAGCAGTACTTC
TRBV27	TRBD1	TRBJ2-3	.	CASGQGTDTQYF	TGTGCCAGCGGACAGGGCACAGATACGCAGTATTTT
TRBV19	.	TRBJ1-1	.	CASIYGNTEAFF	TGTGCCAGTATCTACGGGAACACTGAAGCTTTCTTT
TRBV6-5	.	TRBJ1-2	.	CASSYGVRRQNYGYTF	TGTGCCAGCAGTTACGGTGTGAGGAGGCAGAACTATGGCTACACCTTC
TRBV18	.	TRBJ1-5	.	CASSPLPGGNQPQHF	TGTGCCAGCTCACCACTCCCGGGGGGAAATCAGCCCCAGCATTTT
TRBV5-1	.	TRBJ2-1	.	CASSSRPSDNEQFF	TGCGCCAGCAGCTCCCGCCCTAGTGATAATGAGCAGTTCTTC
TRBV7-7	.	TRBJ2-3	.	CASSLVEGADTQYF	TGTGCCAGCAGCTTAGTAGAAGGGGCAGATACGCAGTATTTT
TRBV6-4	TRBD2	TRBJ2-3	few	CASSFTSGGAVDTQYF	TGTGCCAGCAGTTTCACTAGCGGGGGGGCCGTAGATACGCAGTATTTT
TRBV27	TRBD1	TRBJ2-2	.	CASRLGQGYTGELFF	TGTGCCAGCAGACTAGGACAGGGGTACACCGGGGAGCTGTTTTTT
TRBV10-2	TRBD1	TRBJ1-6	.	CASSEDRANSPLHF	TGCGCCAGCAGCGAGGACAGGGCCAATTCACCCCTCCACTTT
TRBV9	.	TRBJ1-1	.	CASSPDNLGGAFF	TGTGCCAGCAGCCCTGACAACCTTGGTGGAGCTTTCTTT
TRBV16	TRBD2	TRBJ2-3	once	CASSQSGLAGHTDTQYF	TGTGCCAGCAGCCAATCTGGGTTAGCGGGACACACAGATACGCAGTATTTT
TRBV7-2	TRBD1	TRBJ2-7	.	CASRDRGPPYEQYF	TGTGCCAGCAGAGACAGGGGGCCCCCCTACGAGCAGTACTTC
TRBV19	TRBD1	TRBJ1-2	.	CASSIDRTGRYGYTF	TGTGCCAGTAGTATAGATCGGACAGGGCGGTATGGCTACACCTTC
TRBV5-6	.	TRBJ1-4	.	CASSLRDLATNEKLFF	TGTGCCAGCAGCTTACGGGACTTGGCAACTAATGAAAAACTGTTTTTT
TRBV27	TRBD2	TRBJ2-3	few	CASSMSGVGTDTQYF	TGTGCCAGCAGTATGAGCGGGGTAGGCACAGATACGCAGTATTTT
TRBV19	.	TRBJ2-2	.	CASSRLGNAAGELFF	TGTGCCAGTAGCCGGCTAGGAAATGCGGCCGGGGAGCTGTTTTTT
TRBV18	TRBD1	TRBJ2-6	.	CASSRGTGGANVLTF	TGTGCCAGCTCTCGAGGGACAGGAGGGGCCAACGTCCTGACTTTC
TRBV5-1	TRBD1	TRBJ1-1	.	CASSFKGANTEAFF	TGCGCCAGCAGCTTTAAGGGGGCCAACACTGAAGCTTTCTTT
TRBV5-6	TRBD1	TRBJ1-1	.	CASSLGQGKTEAFF	TGTGCCAGCAGTCTCGGACAGGGTAAGACTGAAGCTTTCTTT
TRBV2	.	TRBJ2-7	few	CASSEAASEQYF	TGTGCCAGCAGTGAGGCTGCTAGCGAGCAGTACTTC
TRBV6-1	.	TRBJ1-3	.	CASSEARRISGNTIYF	TGTGCCAGCAGTGAAGCGCGGCGGATCTCTGGAAACACCATATATTTT
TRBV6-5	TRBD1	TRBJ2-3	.	CASRRTGGPTDTQYF	TGTGCCAGCAGACGGACAGGGGGCCCCACAGATACGCAGTATTTT
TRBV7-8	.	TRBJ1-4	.	CASSGGTNEKLFF	TGTGCCAGCAGTGGGGGGACTAATGAAAAACTGTTTTTT
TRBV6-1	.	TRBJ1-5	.	CASSPRAGVNQPQHF	TGTGCCAGCAGTCCCCGAGCAGGGGTCAATCAGCCCCAGCATTTT
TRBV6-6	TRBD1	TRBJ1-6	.	CASRTGQGSPLHF	TGTGCCAGCAGAACGGGACAGGGATCACCCCTCCACTTT
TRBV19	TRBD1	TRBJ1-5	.	CASRLTGRSSNQPQHF	TGTGCCAGTAGATTGACAGGGCGAAGTAGCAATCAGCCCCAGCATTTT
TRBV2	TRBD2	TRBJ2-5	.	CAIHAPGEGETQYF	TGTGCCATCCACGCGCCGGGGGAGGGAGAGACCCAGTACTTC
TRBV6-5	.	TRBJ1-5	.	CASSPDRGSNQPQHF	TGTGCCAGCAGTCCCGATAGGGGGAGCAATCAGCCCCAGCATTTT